A single sample is the source of the 5 T cell receptor beta chains below, sequenced in a study of human T cells and chemical hapten exposure. TCRdb reanalysed the RACE reads using MiXCR and keeps one entry per CDR3 protein. Among over 150,000 distinct CDR3 sequences listed, 28% were seen once. As for time point: patch test 3, about 24 weeks after DPC sensitization. Treatment defined: therapeutic diphenylcyclopropenone sensitization with weekly scalp DPC. The sample in question was whole blood, obtained in connection with sensitization to the hapten diphenylcyclopropenone (DPC). These receptors were obtained from a young woman with alopecia areata. Some clones in this sample may be carry-over from other donors' samples.

This clonotype was found many times. V and J are TRBV29-1 and TRBJ1-5; D unclear. Germline lookup yields CDR1 SQVTM and CDR2 ANQGSEA. The CDR3 has 12 residues. V lost 4 bases and J 3 bases, leaving 7 bases between the germline ends. The CDR3 sequence: CSVGGVNQPQHF. The CDR3 bases are TGCAGCGTTGGGGGTGTCAATCAGCCCCAGCATTTT.

This clonotype was observed a few times. The chain links TRBV2 to TRBJ1-2; D is perhaps TRBD1 (5 bases). This CDR3 has 14 amino acids. Between the trimmed V and J ends, which lost 6 bases and 4 bases, there was a span of 15 bases. Looked up from germline, CDR1 is SNHLY and CDR2 is FYNNEI. Here the CDR3 reads CASSGGKWTYGYTF. The CDR3 DNA follows: TGTGCCAGCAGCGGGGGGAAGTGGACCTATGGCTACACCTTC.

In this sample, this clonotype turned up a few times. This chain uses TRBV7-3 with TRBJ1-1; weak D call: TRBD1 (5 bases). Germline V gene lookup returns CDR1 SGHTA and CDR2 FQGTGA. The CDR3 totals 12 residues. V was cut by 5 bases and J by 6 bases, with 10 bases left in between. CDR3 in DNA: TGTGCCAGCAGCCCCGGGACGTCTGAAGCTTTCTTT. It codes for CASSPGTSEAFF.

The CDR3 region is CASSLVFEAFF. The CDR3 region has the DNA TGTGCCAGCAGCTTAGTGTTTGAAGCTTTCTTT. J is TRBJ1-1 and V is TRBV7-2; D gene ambiguous. The germline V and J ends were trimmed by 1 base and 7 bases, with 4 bases remaining between them. The CDR3 is 11 residues long. Germline loops: CDR1 SGHTA, CDR2 FQGNSA.

The chain employs TRBV29-1 and TRBJ1-4, with D hard to call. Germline CDR1 reads SQVTM; CDR2 reads ANQGSEA. This CDR3 region has 14 residues. Trimming cost V 4 bases and J 0 bases, with 9 bases left between them. The CDR3 region is CSVAWGATNEKLFF. CDR3 in DNA: TGCAGCGTTGCTTGGGGTGCAACTAATGAAAAACTGTTTTTT.